Shown below are 26 T cell receptor beta chains from a single sample sequenced in a study of T cell responses to AZD1222 COVID-19 vaccine. This table comes from immunoSEQ multiplex PCR, and its TCRdb copy is limited to in-frame clones, with some not included. The sample yields 140,000 to 150,000 clones, roughly nine tenths seen once. The material sequenced was peripheral blood, taken on day 0 of AZD1222 vaccination. All receptors derive from an adult in good health.

This clone is a singleton in its sample. The chain couples TRBV5-1 to TRBJ1-5; 8 bases are a match to TRBD1. This CDR3 is 15 amino acids long. Germline V lookup: CDR1 SGHRS, CDR2 YFSETQ. Trimming removed 4 bases from V and 6 bases from J; junction bases left unmatched: 9. CDR3 bases: TGCGCCAGCAGCCAAGGACAGGGAGAAGGTCAGCCCCAGCATTTT. It encodes CASSQGQGEGQPQHF.

V is TRBV7-2 and J is TRBJ1-1, with D perhaps matching TRBD1 (5 bases). CDR1 SGHTA and CDR2 FQGNSA come from the germline V gene. The CDR3 has 15 amino acids. Deletions cut 5 bases from V and 7 bases from J, with 20 bases between. CDR3 amino acids: CASSLRDGGPGEAFF. The DNA of the CDR3 is TGTGCCAGCAGCCTCCGGGACGGCGGTCCGGGTGAAGCTTTCTTT. The variable domain in full, with the rest retrieved from reference TRBV7-2 and TRBJ1-1, is GAGVSQSPSNKVTEKGKDVELRCDPISGHTALYWYRQSLGQGLEFLIYFQGNSAPDKSGLPSDRFSAERTGGSVSTLTIQRTQQEDSAVYLCASSLRDGGPGEAFFGQGTRLTVV.

V and J are TRBV2 and TRBJ1-5; the D gene is possibly TRBD1 (5 bases). Per the germline V gene, CDR1 is SNHLY and CDR2 is FYNNEI. The CDR3 extends over 15 amino acids. V gave up 7 bases and J gave up 2 bases, with 15 bases separating them. CDR3 region: CASTQGGVGNQPQHF. The CDR3 DNA sequence: TGTGCCAGCACCCAGGGAGGGGTAGGCAATCAGCCCCAGCATTTT.

V gene TRBV29-1 combines with J gene TRBJ2-7; 10 positions agree with TRBD2. This CDR3 spans 15 amino acids. V trimming: 5 bases; J trimming: 4 bases; junction bases outside the gene matches: 11. Germline assignment: CDR1 SQVTM and CDR2 ANQGSEA. The CDR3 region has the DNA TGCAGCGTTCGGGGGGTTACTAGCGGGGTTTACGAGCAGTACTTC. It is translated as CSVRGVTSGVYEQYF.

The CDR3 here is CASERQGAVEQYF. The CDR3 DNA follows: TGTGCTAGTGAGCGACAGGGGGCCGTCGAGCAGTACTTC. The chain is built from TRBV12-5 and TRBJ2-7; 10 nucleotides agree with TRBD1. This CDR3 region has 13 residues. The germline gives CDR1 LGHNT, CDR2 FRNRAP. J was trimmed by 6 bases and V by 7 bases; bases with no gene match: 6.

CDR3 sequence reads: CASRRGQGFQPQHF. For the CDR3, the DNA is TGTGCCAGCAGGAGGGGACAGGGGTTTCAGCCCCAGCATTTT. The chain employs TRBV6-5 and TRBJ1-5, with TRBD1 matching over 10 bases. Germline values: CDR1 MNHEY, CDR2 SVGAGI. There are 14 residues in the CDR3. The junction had 5 bases not matched to a gene; V was cut back by 6 bases and J by 6 bases.

This sequence joins TRBV28 and TRBJ1-2; 7 positions agree with TRBD1. The CDR3 runs to 16 residues. CDR1 and CDR2 (germline): MDHEN, SYDVKM. V was pared by 4 bases and J by 3 bases, with 11 bases of the junction left unmatched. The CDR3 bases are TGTGCCAGCAGTTCGCCTCTAGGGGGCGGCTACTATGGCTACACCTTC. Translating it yields CASSSPLGGGYYGYTF.

The chain couples TRBV19 to TRBJ2-7, with 10 nucleotides matching TRBD2. From germline, CDR1 is LNHDA and CDR2 SQIVND (reference sequence). The CDR3 consists of 16 residues. The V and J ends lost 5 bases and 0 bases, in that order; junction bases with no gene match: 7. CDR3 nucleotide sequence: TGTGCCAGTAGTCCAAGACTAGCGGGCTACTCCTACGAGCAGTACTTC. Its translation: CASSPRLAGYSYEQYF.

The V call is TRBV28, the J call TRBJ1-5; TRBD1 matches at 9 bases. The junction had 6 bases not matched to a gene; V was cut back by 5 bases and J by 7 bases. The CDR3 extends over 14 amino acids. Germline CDR1 MDHEN, CDR2 SYDVKM. As DNA, the CDR3 is TGTGCCAGCAGTAACAGGGGGCTAAGACAGCCCCAGCATTTT. Residues: CASSNRGLRQPQHF.

This sequence joins TRBV19 and TRBJ2-2, with 8 bases identical to TRBD2. The trim removed 1 base at V and 3 bases at J, leaving 7 bases unmatched. CDR1 and CDR2 (germline): LNHDA, SQIVND (reference sequence). This CDR3 region has 17 residues. CDR3 sequence (DNA): TGTGCCAGTAGTATAGGGGGGCGGACTAGCTACACCGGGGAGCTGTTTTTT. Translating gives CASSIGGRTSYTGELFF.

This clone was detected only once. This chain connects TRBV25-1 to TRBJ1-2, with 8 bases lining up with TRBD1. V lost 1 base, J lost 6 bases, and 4 bases stayed unmatched. Germline V gene lookup returns CDR1 MGHDK and CDR2 SYGVNS. This CDR3 region has 14 residues. CDR3 in DNA: TGTGCCAGCAGTGAATGGGCAGGGGGCAATGGCTACACCTTC. The encoded protein is CASSEWAGGNGYTF.

This clone showed up just a few times. V usage is TRBV27 and J usage is TRBJ1-1; possibly TRBD1 for D (6 bases). This CDR3 is 14 amino acids long. V dropped 6 bases and J dropped 5 bases, with 16 bases sitting between them. Per germline, CDR1 MNHEY and CDR2 SMNVEV (reference sequence). DNA of the CDR3: TGTGCCAGCAGACTTGAGGGGGGTGGGACTGAAGCTTTCTTT. Protein: CASRLEGGGTEAFF.

The J gene is TRBJ2-3, the V gene TRBV11-3; the D gene is possibly TRBD2 (5 bases). This CDR3 has 19 amino acids. V lost 5 bases, J lost 3 bases, and 27 bases lay in between. CDR1 is SGHNT and CDR2 is YENEEA in the germline V gene. CDR3 sequence (DNA): TGTGCCAGCAGCCCCCTCGCCGGTGGATTTACGGGAACGACAGATACGCAGTATTTT. Its protein product is CASSPLAGGFTGTTDTQYF.

A single count supports this clone. This chain links TRBV6-5 with TRBJ1-2; no clear D gene. The CDR3 spans 14 residues. Germline CDR1 and CDR2: MNHEY and SVGAGI. V dropped 8 bases and J dropped 5 bases, with 18 bases sitting between them. The CDR3 nucleotides are TGTGCCAGCCGACTCTCTGAAGTCGGGTATGGCTACACCTTC. Its translation: CASRLSEVGYGYTF.

The chain carries TRBV5-5 and TRBJ1-2; 7 positions match TRBD1. This CDR3 is 14 amino acids long. Per the germline V gene, CDR1 is SGHKS and CDR2 is YYEKEE (reference sequence). Trimming at V came to 1 base and at J to 6 bases, leaving 6 bases not matched to a gene. The CDR3 nucleotides are TGTGCCAGCAGCTTGATACAGGGGAGGGATGGCTACACCTTC. It codes for CASSLIQGRDGYTF.

The chain employs TRBV28 and TRBJ2-7, with D uncertain. Germline V gene data show CDR1 as MDHEN and CDR2 as SYDVKM. Between the trimmed V and J ends, which lost 6 bases and 3 bases, there was a span of 9 bases. CDR3 length: 12 residues. The CDR3 here is CASRPRYYEQYF. CDR3 nucleotides: TGTGCCAGCAGACCTCGGTACTACGAGCAGTACTTC.

The chain is built from TRBV5-6 and TRBJ2-7; the D gene is possibly TRBD1 (6 bases). The germline CDR1 and CDR2 sequences are SGHDT and YYEEEE. Deletions cut 2 bases from V and 3 bases from J, with 12 bases between. This CDR3 region has 14 residues. DNA for the CDR3: TGTGCCAGCAGCTTAGACAGGTCTCACTACGAGCAGTACTTC. Translated, it gives CASSLDRSHYEQYF.

V and J are TRBV25-1 and TRBJ1-4; maybe TRBD1 (5 bases). Trimming took 1 base from V and 0 from J, leaving 12 bases between them. The V gene's germline CDR1 is MGHDK and CDR2 SYGVNS. This CDR3 is 17 amino acids long. Written as DNA, the CDR3 is TGTGCCAGCAGTGAATTGGGACGGGGAGCAACTAATGAAAAACTGTTTTTT. It encodes CASSELGRGATNEKLFF.

This clone has only a few counts. The J gene is TRBJ2-7, the V gene TRBV19; 8 bases are a match to TRBD1. The length of the CDR3 is 15 residues. Germline V lookup: CDR1 LNHDA, CDR2 SQIVND (reference sequence). V dropped 4 bases and J dropped 0; count of bases not matched to a gene: 5. Here the CDR3 DNA reads TGTGCCAGTAGTACCCCCGGGACAGGCTCCTACGAGCAGTACTTC. Its protein product is CASSTPGTGSYEQYF.

The chain has TRBV27 and TRBJ1-6, with D unresolved. This CDR3 is 14 amino acids long. Germline CDR1 is MNHEY and CDR2 is SMNVEV (reference sequence). V gave up 4 bases and J gave up 1 base, with 5 bases separating them. The CDR3 DNA reads as TGTGCCAGCAGTTGGGGATCCTATAATTCACCCCTCCACTTT. Translation gives CASSWGSYNSPLHF.

The chain combines TRBV7-2 with TRBJ2-1, with D perhaps TRBD2 (5 bases). The CDR3 length is 12 residues. V was pared by 9 bases and J by 8 bases, with 14 bases between. CDR1 is SGHTA, CDR2 FQGNSA, per germline. Here the CDR3 DNA reads TGTGCCAGTACTAGATCCCTCGATGAGCAGTTCTTC. Translation: CASTRSLDEQFF.

The V call is TRBV11-2, the J call TRBJ2-7; a weak D match, TRBD2 (6 bases). Germline CDR1 reads SGHAT; CDR2 reads FQNNGV. The CDR3 has 14 amino acids. Trimming shortened V by 4 bases and J by 6 bases, and 16 bases separated the two germline ends. CDR3 in DNA: TGTGCCAGCAGCTACGGGGGAGCAAGAGGCGAGCAGTACTTC. Residues: CASSYGGARGEQYF.

A few counts support this clone. This chain uses TRBV2 with TRBJ1-2; 7 bases fit TRBD1. The CDR3 contains 14 residues. Germline V gene sequence: CDR1 SNHLY, CDR2 FYNNEI. Unmatched junction bases numbered 7, after V lost 5 bases and J lost 4 bases. The CDR3 bases are TGTGCCAGCAGTCCTGACAGGGATCCCTATGGCTACACCTTC. Residues: CASSPDRDPYGYTF. Drawing the rest from reference TRBV2 and TRBJ1-2, the complete variable domain is EPEVTQTPSHQVTQMGQEVILRCVPISNHLYFYWYRQILGQKVEFLVSFYNNEISEKSEIFDDQFSVERPDGSNFTLKIRSTKLEDSAMYFCASSPDRDPYGYTFGSGTRLTVV.

The rearrangement links TRBV7-3 to TRBJ2-3; the D is unclear. Germline-derived CDR1 and CDR2 are SGHTA and FQGTGA. This CDR3 is built from 14 residues. The V end lost 0 bases, the J end lost 2 bases, and 6 bases lay between the germline ends. CDR3 sequence: CASSLTGITDTQYF. CDR3 DNA: TGTGCCAGCAGCTTAACAGGGATCACAGATACGCAGTATTTT.

This chain joins TRBV28 and TRBJ2-7, with TRBD2 identical over 7 bases. The germline V gene encodes CDR1 MDHEN and CDR2 SYDVKM. The CDR3 totals 14 residues. V gave up 6 bases and J gave up 1 base; unmatched junction bases: 6. CDR3 sequence (DNA): TGTGCCAGCAGCTCGGGGGGTCCGTCCTACGAGCAGTACTTC. This translates into CASSSGGPSYEQYF. The complete variable domain, with remaining parts taken from reference TRBV28 and TRBJ2-7, reads DVKVTQSSRYLVKRTGEKVFLECVQDMDHENMFWYRQDPGLGLRLIYFSYDVKMKEKGDIPEGYSVSREKKERFSLILESASTNQTSMYLCASSSGGPSYEQYFGPGTRLTVT.

This chain links TRBV6-5 with TRBJ2-5, with 14 nucleotides matching TRBD2. Germline trimming cut 5 bases from V and 5 bases from J; bases unmatched to any gene: 4. Germline CDR1 and CDR2: MNHEY and SVGAGI. CDR3 length equals 15 residues. The CDR3 protein is CASSTGLAGVETQYF. In nucleotides, the CDR3 is TGTGCCAGCAGTACGGGACTAGCGGGAGTGGAGACCCAGTACTTC.